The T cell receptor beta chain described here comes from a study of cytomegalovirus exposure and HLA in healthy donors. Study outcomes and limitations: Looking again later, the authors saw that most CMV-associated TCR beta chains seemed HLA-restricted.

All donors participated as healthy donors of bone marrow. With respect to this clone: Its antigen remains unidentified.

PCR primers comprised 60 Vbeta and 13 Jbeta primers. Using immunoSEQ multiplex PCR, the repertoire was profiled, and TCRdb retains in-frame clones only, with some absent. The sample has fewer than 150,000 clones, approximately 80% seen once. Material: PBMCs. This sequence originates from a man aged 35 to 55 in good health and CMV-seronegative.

CDR3 residues: CASSVEGAGVNTEAFF. The CDR3 DNA reads as TGTGCCAGCAGCGTAGAAGGGGCAGGGGTGAACACTGAAGCTTTCTTT. V usage is TRBV9 and J usage is TRBJ1-1; D perhaps matches TRBD1 (6 bases). This CDR3 is 16 amino acids long. Germline values: CDR1 SGDLS, CDR2 YYNGEE. V dropped 0 bases and J dropped 0 bases, with 12 bases sitting between them.